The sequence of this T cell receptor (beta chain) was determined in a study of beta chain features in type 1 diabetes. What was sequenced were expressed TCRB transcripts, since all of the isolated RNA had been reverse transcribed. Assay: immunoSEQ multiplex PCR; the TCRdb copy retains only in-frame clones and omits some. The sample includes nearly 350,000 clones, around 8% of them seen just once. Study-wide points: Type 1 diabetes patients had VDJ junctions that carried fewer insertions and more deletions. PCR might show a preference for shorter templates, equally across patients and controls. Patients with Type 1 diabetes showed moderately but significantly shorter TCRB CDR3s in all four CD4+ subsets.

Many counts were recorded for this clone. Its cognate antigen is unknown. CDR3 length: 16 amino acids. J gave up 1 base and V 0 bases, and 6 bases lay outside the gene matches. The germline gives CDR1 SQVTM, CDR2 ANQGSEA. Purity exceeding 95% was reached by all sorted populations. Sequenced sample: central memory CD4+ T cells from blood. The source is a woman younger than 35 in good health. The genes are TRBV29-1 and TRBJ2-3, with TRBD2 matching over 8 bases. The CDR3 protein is CSVEDYSGMGTDTQYF. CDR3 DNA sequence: TGCAGCGTTGAAGATTATAGCGGGATGGGCACAGATACGCAGTATTTT.